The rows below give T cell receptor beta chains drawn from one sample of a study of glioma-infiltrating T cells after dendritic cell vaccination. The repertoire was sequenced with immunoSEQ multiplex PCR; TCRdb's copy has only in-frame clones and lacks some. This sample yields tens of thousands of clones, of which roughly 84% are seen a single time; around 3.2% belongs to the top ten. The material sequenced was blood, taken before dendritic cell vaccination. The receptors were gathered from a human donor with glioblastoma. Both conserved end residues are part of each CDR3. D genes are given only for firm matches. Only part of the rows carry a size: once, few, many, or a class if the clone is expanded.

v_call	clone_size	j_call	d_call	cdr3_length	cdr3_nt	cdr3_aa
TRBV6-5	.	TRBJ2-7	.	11	TGTGCCAGCAGTTCCATCTACGAGCAGTACTTC	CASSSIYEQYF
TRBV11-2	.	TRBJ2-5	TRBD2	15	TGTGCCAGCACGGGGGGGGGCGGGTACCAAGAGACCCAGTACTTC	CASTGGGGYQETQYF
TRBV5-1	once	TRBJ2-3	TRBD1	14	TGCGCCAGCAGCGTACAGGGGGCCGCAGATACGCAGTATTTT	CASSVQGAADTQYF
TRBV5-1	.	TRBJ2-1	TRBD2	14	TGCGCCAGCAGCTTACTAGCGGGAAGGACTGAGCAGTTCTTC	CASSLLAGRTEQFF
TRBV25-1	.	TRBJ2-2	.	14	TGTGCCAGCAGTGGGGCGGAGGACGCCGGGGAGCTGTTTTTT	CASSGAEDAGELFF
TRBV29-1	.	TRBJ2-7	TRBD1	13	TGCAGCGTTGGGGGGACAGGGGGCTACGAGCAGTACTTC	CSVGGTGGYEQYF
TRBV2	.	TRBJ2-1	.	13	TGTGCCAGCAGTAGAGACGGGTCTCTTGAGCAGTTCTTC	CASSRDGSLEQFF
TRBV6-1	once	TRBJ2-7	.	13	TGTGCCAGCACGGAGGTAAGCGCCCTCGAGCAGTACTTC	CASTEVSALEQYF
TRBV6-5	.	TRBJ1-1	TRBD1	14	TGTGCCAGCAGCCGACAGGGGCGGGACACTGAAGCTTTCTTT	CASSRQGRDTEAFF
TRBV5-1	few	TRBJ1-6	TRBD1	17	TGCGCCAGCAGCGAGGGACAGAGAGCCTCCTATAATTCACCCCTCCACTTT	CASSEGQRASYNSPLHF
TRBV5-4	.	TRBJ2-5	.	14	TGTGCCAGCAGCTTGAACGGCGGGGTGGAGACCCAGTACTTC	CASSLNGGVETQYF
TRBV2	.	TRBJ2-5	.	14	TGTGCCAGCAGCCCGATGGGGACAAGAGAGACCCAGTACTTC	CASSPMGTRETQYF
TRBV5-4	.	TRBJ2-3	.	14	TGTGCCAGCAGCGCGGCGGGTGGCACAGATACGCAGTATTTT	CASSAAGGTDTQYF
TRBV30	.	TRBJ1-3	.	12	TGTGCCTGGAGTGAAACAGGAAACACCATATATTTT	CAWSETGNTIYF
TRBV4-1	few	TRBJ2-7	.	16	TGCGCCAGCAGCCCTAGTAGGAGAGCTCCTGGCTACGAGCAGTACTTC	CASSPSRRAPGYEQYF
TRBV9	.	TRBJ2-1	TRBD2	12	TGTGCCAGCAGCGTTGGGGGGGATGAGCAGTTCTTC	CASSVGGDEQFF
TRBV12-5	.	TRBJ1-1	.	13	TGTGCTAGTGGTCCCCGGAGGCCCGTGGGGGCTTTCTTT	CASGPRRPVGAFF
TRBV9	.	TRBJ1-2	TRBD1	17	TGTGCCAGCAGCGGAACAGGGGGCGCGAGTGCTAACTATGGCTACACCTTC	CASSGTGGASANYGYTF
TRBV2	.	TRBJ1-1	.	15	TGTGCCAGCAGTGAAGGGCCGGCAGGGGTCACTGAAGCTTTCTTT	CASSEGPAGVTEAFF
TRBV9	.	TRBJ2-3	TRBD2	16	TGTGCCAGCAGCGTAGCTGGGACTAGCGGGAGAGATACGCAGTATTTT	CASSVAGTSGRDTQYF
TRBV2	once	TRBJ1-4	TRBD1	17	TGTGCCAGCAGTGAAGCTAACAGGGGGCCGGCTAATGAAAAACTGTTTTTT	CASSEANRGPANEKLFF
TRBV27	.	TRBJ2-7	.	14	TGTGCCAGCAAATCTATTTTAAGCTCCTACGAGCAGTACTTC	CASKSILSSYEQYF
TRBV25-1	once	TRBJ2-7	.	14	TGTGCCAGCAGTCAGACAGCCACCAAGGACGAGCAGTACTTC	CASSQTATKDEQYF